These 6 T cell receptor beta chains were all obtained from the same sample, sequenced in a study of liver allograft versus peripheral blood T cells. Study in general: Liver transplant recipients had T cell receptor repertoires compared between transplanted liver and peripheral blood.

TCRdb re-called the reads through MiXCR, storing one row per CDR3 protein. The data hold approximately 16,000 distinct CDR3 sequences, with roughly 21% observed a single time. Every receptor here comes from a human patient who had a liver transplant. Some of the T cells may derive from the graft donor.

In its sample, this clonotype was seen many times. The chain recombines TRBV6-5 with TRBJ2-7; 7 positions agree with TRBD1. This CDR3 spans 14 amino acids. Germline V gene sequence: CDR1 MNHEY, CDR2 SVGAGI. The V segment lost 6 bases and the J segment 3 bases; nucleotides outside the gene matches: 8. CDR3 sequence reads: CASSPGTANYEQYF. The CDR3, as DNA: TGTGCCAGCAGCCCCGGGACAGCAAACTACGAGCAGTACTTC.

The CDR3 spells CASSPGPYYGYTF. CDR3 nucleotides: TGTGCCAGCAGTCCCGGGCCCTACTATGGCTACACCTTC. V and J are TRBV6-5 and TRBJ1-2; D is ambiguous. The V gene lost 5 bases and the J gene lost 3 bases, with 10 bases spanning the gap. The germline V gene has CDR1 MNHEY and CDR2 SVGAGI. The CDR3 extends over 13 amino acids.

The chain recombines TRBV6-5 with TRBJ1-2; TRBD1 might be the D (6 bases). The ends were cut back, 6 bases at V and 8 bases at J, with 16 bases in the middle. The CDR3 loop spans 13 amino acids. The V gene's germline CDR1 is MNHEY and CDR2 SVGAGI. CDR3 residues: CASSLTGSEGYTF. CDR3 DNA sequence: TGTGCCAGCAGCCTCACAGGGTCGGAAGGCTACACCTTC.

This clonotype was counted a few times. J is TRBJ2-7 and V is TRBV5-6; D gene ambiguous. The CDR3 spans 14 residues. CDR1 and CDR2 from the germline V gene are SGHDT and YYEEEE. The germline V and J ends were trimmed by 2 bases and 3 bases, with 12 bases remaining between them. CDR3 bases: TGTGCCAGCAGCTTTGGTACAGAATACTACGAGCAGTACTTC. Translating gives CASSFGTEYYEQYF.

This clonotype is medium-sized within its sample. The chain employs TRBV19 and TRBJ2-2; D is unresolved. The germline V gene encodes CDR1 LNHDA and CDR2 SQIVND (reference sequence). This CDR3 has 14 amino acids. V gave up 9 bases and J gave up 1 base, with 12 bases separating them. CDR3 in DNA: TGTGCCAGCACTCAGGACGGGAACACCGGGGAGCTGTTTTTT. Translating gives CASTQDGNTGELFF.

This clonotype is medium-sized by share. This chain uses TRBV5-6 with TRBJ2-7; D remains ambiguous. V lost 0 bases and J 2 bases, leaving 9 bases between the germline ends. This CDR3 is built from 14 residues. CDR1 is SGHDT and CDR2 is YYEEEE in the germline V gene. The chain's CDR3 is CASSLELAPYEQYF. The CDR3 DNA follows: TGTGCCAGCAGCTTGGAATTGGCTCCCTACGAGCAGTACTTC.